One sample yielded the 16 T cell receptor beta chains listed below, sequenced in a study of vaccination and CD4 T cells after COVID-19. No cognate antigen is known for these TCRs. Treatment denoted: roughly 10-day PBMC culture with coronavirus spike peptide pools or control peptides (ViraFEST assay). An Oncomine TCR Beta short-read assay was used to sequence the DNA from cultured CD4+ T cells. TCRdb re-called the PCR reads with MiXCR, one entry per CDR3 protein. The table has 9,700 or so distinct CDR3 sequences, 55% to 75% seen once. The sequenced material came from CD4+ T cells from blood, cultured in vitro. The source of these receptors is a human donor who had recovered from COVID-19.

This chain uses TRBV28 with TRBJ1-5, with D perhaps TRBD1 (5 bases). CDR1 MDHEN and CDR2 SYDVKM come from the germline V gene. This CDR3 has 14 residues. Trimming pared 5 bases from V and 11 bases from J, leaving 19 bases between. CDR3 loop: CASSVAGPQGTQHF. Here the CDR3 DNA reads TGTGCCAGCAGTGTCGCGGGACCGCAAGGGACCCAGCATTTT.

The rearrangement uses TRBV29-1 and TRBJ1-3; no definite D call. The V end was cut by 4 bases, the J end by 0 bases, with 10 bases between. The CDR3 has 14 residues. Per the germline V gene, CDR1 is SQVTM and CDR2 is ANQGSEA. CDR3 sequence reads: CSVAGRDSGNTIYF. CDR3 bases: TGCAGCGTTGCCGGGAGAGACTCTGGAAACACCATATATTTT.

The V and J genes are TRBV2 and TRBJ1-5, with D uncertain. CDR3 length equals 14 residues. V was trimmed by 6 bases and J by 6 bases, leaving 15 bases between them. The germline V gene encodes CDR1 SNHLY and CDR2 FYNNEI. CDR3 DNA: TGTGCCAGCAGATCGGACCCTGAGGCTCAGCCCCAGCATTTT. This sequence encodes CASRSDPEAQPQHF.

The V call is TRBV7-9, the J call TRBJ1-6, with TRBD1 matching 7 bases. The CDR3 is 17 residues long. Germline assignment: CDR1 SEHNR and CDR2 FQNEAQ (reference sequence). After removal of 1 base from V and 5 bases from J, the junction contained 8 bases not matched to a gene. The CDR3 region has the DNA TGTGCCAGCAGCTTAGGGCCTTCAGGGGGTAATAATTCACCCCTCCACTTT. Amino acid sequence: CASSLGPSGGNNSPLHF.

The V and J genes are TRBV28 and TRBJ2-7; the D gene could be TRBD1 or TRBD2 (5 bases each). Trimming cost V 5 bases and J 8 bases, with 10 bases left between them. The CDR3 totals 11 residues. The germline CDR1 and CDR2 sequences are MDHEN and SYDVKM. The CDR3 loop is CASSDPGQQYF. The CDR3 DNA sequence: TGTGCCAGCAGTGACCCGGGACAGCAGTACTTC.

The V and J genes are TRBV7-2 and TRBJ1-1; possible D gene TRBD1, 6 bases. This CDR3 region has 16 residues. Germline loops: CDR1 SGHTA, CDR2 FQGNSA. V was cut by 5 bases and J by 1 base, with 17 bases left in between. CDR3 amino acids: CASSRGGGAGNTEAFF. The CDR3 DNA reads TGTGCCAGCAGCCGAGGCGGGGGCGCGGGGAACACTGAAGCTTTCTTT.

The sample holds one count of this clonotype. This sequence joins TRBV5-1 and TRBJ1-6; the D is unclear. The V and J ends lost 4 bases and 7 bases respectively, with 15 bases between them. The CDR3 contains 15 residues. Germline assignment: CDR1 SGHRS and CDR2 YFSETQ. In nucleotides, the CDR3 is TGCGCCAGCAGCCCGGAGGCAGATAAAAATTCACCCCTCCACTTT. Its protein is CASSPEADKNSPLHF.

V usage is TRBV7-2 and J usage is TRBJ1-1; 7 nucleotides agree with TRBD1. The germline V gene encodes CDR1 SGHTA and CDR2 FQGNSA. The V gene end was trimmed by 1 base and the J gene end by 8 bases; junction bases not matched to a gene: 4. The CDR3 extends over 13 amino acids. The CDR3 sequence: CASSLGQGREAFF. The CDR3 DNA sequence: TGTGCCAGCAGCTTAGGACAGGGTCGAGAAGCTTTCTTT.

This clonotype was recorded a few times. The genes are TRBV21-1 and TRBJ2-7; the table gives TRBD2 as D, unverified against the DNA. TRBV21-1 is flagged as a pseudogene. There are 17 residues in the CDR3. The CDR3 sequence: CASSKVEGGLAFKEQYF. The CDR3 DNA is TGTGCCAGCAGCAAAGTGGAGGGGGGACTAGCATTTAAAGAGCAGTACTTC.

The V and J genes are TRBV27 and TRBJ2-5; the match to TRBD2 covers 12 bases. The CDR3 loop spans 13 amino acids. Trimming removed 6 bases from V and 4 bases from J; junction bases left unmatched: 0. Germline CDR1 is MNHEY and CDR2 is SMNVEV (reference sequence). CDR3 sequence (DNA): TGTGCCAGCAGACTAGCGGGAGGAGAGACCCAGTACTTC. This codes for CASRLAGGETQYF.

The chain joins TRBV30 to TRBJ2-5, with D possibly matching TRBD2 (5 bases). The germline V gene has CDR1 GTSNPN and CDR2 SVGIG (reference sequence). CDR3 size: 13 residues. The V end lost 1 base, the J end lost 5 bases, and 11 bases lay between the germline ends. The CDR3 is CAWSGGLLETQYF. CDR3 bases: TGTGCCTGGAGTGGAGGACTGCTCGAGACCCAGTACTTC.

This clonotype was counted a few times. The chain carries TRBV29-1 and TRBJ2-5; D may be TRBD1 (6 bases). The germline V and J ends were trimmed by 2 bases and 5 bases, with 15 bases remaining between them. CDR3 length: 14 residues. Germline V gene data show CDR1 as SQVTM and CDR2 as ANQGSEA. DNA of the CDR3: TGCAGCGTTGAAAAAGTACAGGGTTGGGAGACCCAGTACTTC. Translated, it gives CSVEKVQGWETQYF.

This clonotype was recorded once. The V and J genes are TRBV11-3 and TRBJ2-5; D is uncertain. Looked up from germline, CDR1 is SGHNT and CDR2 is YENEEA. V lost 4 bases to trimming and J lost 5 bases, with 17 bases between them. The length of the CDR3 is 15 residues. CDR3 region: CASSSLWERDETQYF. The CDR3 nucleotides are TGTGCCAGCAGCTCCCTCTGGGAACGTGATGAGACCCAGTACTTC.

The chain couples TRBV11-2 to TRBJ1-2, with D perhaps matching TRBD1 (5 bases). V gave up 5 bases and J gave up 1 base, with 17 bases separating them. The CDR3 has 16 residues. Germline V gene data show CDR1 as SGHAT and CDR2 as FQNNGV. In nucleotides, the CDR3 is TGTGCCAGCAGCCCACGAGACAGCCTAGGTAACTATGGCTACACCTTC. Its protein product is CASSPRDSLGNYGYTF.

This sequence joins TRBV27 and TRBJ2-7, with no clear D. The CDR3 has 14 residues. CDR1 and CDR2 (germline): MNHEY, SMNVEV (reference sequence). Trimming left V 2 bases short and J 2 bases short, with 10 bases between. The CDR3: CASSLRKGPYEQYF. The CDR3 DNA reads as TGTGCCAGCAGTTTACGAAAAGGACCCTACGAGCAGTACTTC.

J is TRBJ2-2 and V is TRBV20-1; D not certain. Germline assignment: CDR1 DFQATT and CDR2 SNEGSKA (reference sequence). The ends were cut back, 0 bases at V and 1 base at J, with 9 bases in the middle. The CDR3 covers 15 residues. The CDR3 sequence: CSAREDLMNTGELFF. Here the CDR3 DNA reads TGCAGTGCTAGAGAAGACTTAATGAACACCGGGGAGCTGTTTTTT.